The rows below give T cell receptor beta chains drawn from one sample of a study of T cells in Graves' hyperthyroidism and ophthalmopathy. TCRdb recomputed calls from the multiplex PCR reads with MiXCR, one row per CDR3 protein. The repertoire holds some 350,000 distinct CDR3 sequences, with approximately 14% as singletons. Sequenced sample: blood. The receptors here all came from a woman between 40 and 55 years old with Graves' ophthalmopathy. The CDR3 runs from the conserved cysteine through the conserved F or W. A D gene is named only where the DNA matches it firmly. Not every row has a clone size; where given, it reads once, few, many or a size class.

NA	NA	TRBV20-1	11	TRBJ1-2	CSASRLDGYTF	TGCAGTGCTAGTAGGCTGGATGGCTACACCTTC
NA	many	TRBV7-9	14	TRBJ2-1	CASSLGVSFNEQFF	TGTGCCAGCAGCTTAGGAGTCTCCTTCAATGAGCAGTTCTTC
NA	NA	TRBV27	14	TRBJ2-6	CASSPVRGANVLTF	TGTGCCAGCAGTCCCGTGCGGGGGGCCAACGTCCTGACTTTC
TRBD1	many	TRBV14	15	TRBJ1-1	CASSQRQGSGTEAFF	TGTGCCAGCAGCCAAAGACAGGGGTCGGGCACTGAAGCTTTCTTT
TRBD1	many	TRBV28	15	TRBJ1-5	CASSLAGQGWQPQHF	TGTGCCAGCAGTTTAGCGGGACAGGGGTGGCAGCCCCAGCATTTT
TRBD1	many	TRBV6-1	15	TRBJ1-2	CASSPWLQGSNGYTF	TGTGCCAGCAGTCCCTGGTTACAGGGGAGTAATGGCTACACCTTC
NA	many	TRBV15	17	TRBJ1-6	CATSLLTHRAANSPLHF	TGTGCCACCAGCTTGCTGACCCACCGGGCGGCAAATTCACCCCTCCACTTT
TRBD2	many	TRBV10-3	14	TRBJ2-1	CAIRTSGSVNEQFF	TGTGCCATCAGGACTAGCGGGAGTGTCAATGAGCAGTTCTTC
NA	NA	TRBV5-4	14	TRBJ1-1	CASSVDPGQHGAFF	TGTGCCAGCAGCGTCGATCCGGGACAACATGGAGCTTTCTTT
NA	many	TRBV27	15	TRBJ2-2	CASSLSWGAAGELFF	TGTGCCAGCAGTTTATCTTGGGGGGCTGCCGGGGAGCTGTTTTTT
NA	many	TRBV27	12	TRBJ2-2	CASSLGTGELFF	TGTGCCAGCAGTTTGGGAACCGGGGAGCTGTTTTTT
NA	few	TRBV28	14	TRBJ2-7	CASSLWGASYEQYF	TGTGCCAGCAGTTTATGGGGGGCCTCCTACGAGCAGTACTTC
NA	few	TRBV10-3	12	TRBJ1-5	CARGRSNQPQHF	TGTGCCAGAGGACGGAGCAATCAGCCCCAGCATTTT
NA	many	TRBV5-1	14	TRBJ1-2	CASSLGAGDYGYTF	TGCGCCAGCAGCTTGGGAGCAGGGGACTATGGCTACACCTTC
NA	NA	TRBV2	13	TRBJ2-3	CASNGLYTDTQYF	TGTGCCAGCAACGGACTTTACACAGATACGCAGTATTTT
NA	few	TRBV2	15	TRBJ1-4	CASSEFRGLNEKLFF	TGTGCCAGCAGTGAATTTCGAGGGCTTAATGAAAAACTGTTTTTT